This TCR beta chain was obtained from a study of cytomegalovirus exposure and HLA in healthy donors (dated by TCRdb to 2016 to 2017). For context, the study as a whole: In an earlier analysis of under 750 of the donors, around 290 Gb of sequence data and some 100 million unique TCR beta sequences from 150 million to 200 million T cells were reported. An early release that covered about 600 HLA-typed donors contained approximately 290 gigabases of sequencing data and around 85 million unique TCR sequences. The genetic ancestry cluster associated with self-reported Caucasian donors included around 76% of the 350 to 500 genotyped donors. The study aimed to test whether signatures of past pathogen exposure could be identified by cataloging public T cell receptors. The study profiled the T cell repertoires of hundreds of subjects by immunosequencing and related them to cytomegalovirus serostatus. Besides the first cohort of around 700 subjects, a separate validation cohort made up of 120 or so different subjects was used. High-throughput TCR immunosequencing, statistical association of individual TCRs with disease status, and machine learning were combined to predict cytomegalovirus infection status. A later analysis re-examined previously published TCR beta repertoires from about 700 donors and added high-resolution HLA genotyping to investigate patterns of TCR occurrence. In the later analysis, no new phenotypic data were used to find candidate immune exposures; instead, reliance was placed on TCR beta sequences and their occurrence across donors. An earlier analysis of nearly 600 of the donors applied high-throughput TCR beta sequencing to assess whether each TCR beta V gene segment acted as functional or pseudogenic. Donor age, sex, ethnicity and CMV serostatus were compiled alongside the repertoire data. A later genetic analysis used genome-wide SNP genotypes for 398 of the 666 donors, treating that subset as a discovery cohort. Every repertoire in the discovery cohort had been generated on one and the same sequencing platform. HLA typing included class I and class II loci at four-digit resolution. Typing coverage varied by locus: roughly 620-640 donors for A, B, C, DRB1 and DQB1; some 520 for DQA1; about 570 for DPA1; more than 450 for DPB1. Because of strong linkage in the cohort, roughly five DR-DQ haplotypes were treated as single units for association and clustering. Among some 400 genotyped donors of the cohort, an average of approximately 240,000 unique TCR beta nucleotide sequences was sequenced per donor, of which about 19% were non-productive. What the authors observed across the whole study: In a later analysis, the rate of TCR association differed among HLA loci, with DRB1 alleles having the most associated TCRs and HLA-C alleles having the fewest. In a later genetic analysis, a missense DCLRE1C variant was associated with V-gene and J-gene trimming of TCR beta chains, and the association was replicated in an independent cohort. Some IMGT-functional V segments, including TRBV6-2 and TRBV6-3, could not be told apart with the 87-base-pair reads, so those segments were excluded. According to a later analysis, parvovirus B19, influenza, CMV and Epstein-Barr virus appeared linked to several top co-occurrence clusters. Because HLA typing was missing for some donors at each locus, association tests included only the typed subset. A further reported finding was that TCR beta sequences accurately predicted the HLA-A and HLA-B alleles for most subjects in the first cohort. Roughly uniform sequencing depth across donors was assumed in presence/absence analyses, although this assumption may not hold. In the study, around 150 TCR beta chains were listed as associated with cytomegalovirus. An earlier analysis of approximately 600 of the donors showed that most TCR beta V segments appeared in productive rearrangements either about 87% or about 30% of the time, which broadly matched IMGT annotations. Correlated functional status among segregating V segments might be attributable to linkage disequilibrium, but an unknown experimental factor could not be ruled out. Only TCR beta chains were sequenced in this cohort, and the absence of alpha or paired-chain data limited detectable features. When HLA alleles, especially DR and DQ, strongly co-occurred, attributing TCR associations to individual alleles was difficult. At a false discovery rate of 0.05, a later analysis linked approximately 18,000 TCR beta sequences to specific HLA alleles. In both the original and validation cohorts, the classifier was reported to diagnose cytomegalovirus status with high specificity and sensitivity. A few of the identified cytomegalovirus-associated TCR beta chains were confirmed in vitro to be specific for cytomegalovirus antigens. According to a later analysis, most CMV-associated TCR beta chains appeared to be HLA-restricted, and the HLA associations seemed to be driven largely by CMV exposure. A group of highly shared sequence variants was considered likely to be a technical artifact of the sequencing pipeline. The only immune exposure information available for the cohort was CMV serostatus. A later genetic analysis reported fewer N-insertions in productive TCRs among donors in an Asian-associated ancestry cluster than the roughly 620-donor mean. The earlier analysis of approximately 590 of the donors excluded approximately 15 rarely observed V segments, including chromosome 9 orphons, because counts were too low. Compared with equally common non-associated chains, HLA-associated TCR beta chains in a later analysis were more clonally expanded and had lower generation probabilities. Most TCR sequences were seen in very few donors, while some public TCRs were found in many individuals. The authors suggested that the approach could potentially be extended to other disease states and immunological phenotypes.

The cohort was made up of 650 to 700 healthy bone marrow donors. All cohort members were sampled while nominally healthy, although unrecorded immune exposures were likely present. The donor tested CMV seronegative, placing the donor among the 350 to 400 seronegative members of the cohort. Each donor provided a peripheral blood sample, and peripheral blood mononuclear cells were used for TCR beta sequencing. The Qiagen DNeasy Blood Extraction Kit was used to extract genomic DNA from the blood cell samples. The library relied on the immunoSEQ multiplex PCR assay. The multiplex PCR relied on a mix of 60 forward primers for TCR Vbeta segments and 13 reverse primers for TCR Jbeta segments. The CDR3 region of rearranged TCR beta genes was amplified from genomic DNA with a multiplex PCR assay. The amplified TCR beta libraries were sequenced on the Illumina HiSeq System as 87-base-pair reads. As for the authors' bioinformatics: A later analysis counted approximately 84 million unique TCR beta chains across the 666 repertoires, and some 11 million of these chains were shared by at least two donors. Raw reads were error-corrected and collapsed into unique sequences with a nearest-neighbor algorithm that merged closely related sequences to remove PCR and sequencing errors. To assign V, D and J gene segments, CDR3 sequences were aligned to IMGT reference sequences. For a sequence to be retained, a match of at least six nucleotides was required to both a V gene segment and a J gene segment. A rearrangement was called productive if the CDR3 had no stop codons and remained in frame with V and J, and every other rearrangement was called non-productive. CDR3 was defined according to IMGT convention as the region running from the second conserved V-encoded cysteine to the conserved J-encoded phenylalanine. The earlier analysis of about 560 of the donors excluded any sequence lacking an unambiguous match to a single V gene segment. An earlier analysis of a few hundred of the donors classified V segments as functional when productive rearrangements were above 56.7% and as segregating when the standard deviation between donors was above 5%. A statistical classification framework was built for diagnosing cytomegalovirus status from the catalog of TCR beta chain sequences. V and J gene assignment, in a later analysis, came from comparing TCR nucleotide sequences with IMGT/GENE-DB human TR gene sequences. In a later analysis, CDR3 sequences and most-parsimonious VDJ recombination scenarios were assigned using the TCRdist pipeline. In a later analysis, every TCR beta chain was defined by the combination of its CDR3 amino acid sequence and its V-gene family, and reads without a unique V-gene family were dropped. To address suspected cross-contamination and a sequencing artifact, a later analysis removed roughly 580 highly shared, low-generation-probability nucleotide sequences. In a later analysis, a clonal expansion index for each public chain was calculated from normalized within-repertoire ranks of inferred template counts. In a later analysis, generation probabilities were computed with a VDJ recombination model fitted to out-of-frame rearrangements, and the resulting probabilities were checked against IGoR. In a later analysis, TCR-TCR, TCR-HLA and TCR-CMV co-occurrence was scored with hypergeometric tests, and a repertoire-size bias correction was applied to TCR pairs. In a later analysis, false discovery rates were estimated by permuting HLA or CMV assignments 20 times. In a later analysis, co-occurring TCRs were grouped using DBSCAN, and TCRdist sequence similarity was added for clustering within HLA-allele-positive subsets. Co-occurrence clustering excluded repertoires with fewer than 30,000 or more than 120,000 public chains, plus five with anomalous nucleotide sharing. TCRdb carries this immuneACCESS record with in-frame sequences only. Its versions omit some clonotypes, under half of them owing to an unresolved V gene in the studies checked, with the rest unexplained. V and J calls and clone size come straight from that table; D and trimming were deduced from the DNA. This sample lists about 230,000 clones; roughly 78% were detected once. Under 0.6% of the sample is held by the ten biggest clonotypes.

Concerning this clone: Its antigen is still unknown. No base qualities exist here, and no much larger clone lies one base off it. Other nucleotide sequences from this sample produce the same CDR3.

CDR3 length: 16 amino acids, cysteine to phenylalanine. Left in the record is the CDR3 DNA by itself, 48 bases read in frame from the first base. For CDR1 and CDR2, the germline V gene lists KGHSH and LQKENI. V is reduced by 3 bases and J by 1 base, leaving a spacing of 13 bases between them. The TCR sequence derives from a boy younger than 18 in good health and CMV-seronegative. The receptor chain draws on TRBV18 and TRBJ1-5; TRBD1 might be the D gene, on 5 matching bases. Sequencing input: PBMCs. This receptor carries the CDR3 CASSPLGGRSNQPQHF. The nucleotide sequence is given as TGTGCCAGCTCACCCTTGGGGGGTCGAAGCAATCAGCCCCAGCATTTT.